The source of this TCR beta chain is a study of T cell repertoires in cytomegalovirus infection. TCRdb redid the calling of the reads with MiXCR, one entry per CDR3 protein. Of roughly 720,000 distinct CDR3 sequences in the sample, 35% are singletons; the top ten hold around 2.6%. The CDR3 has 17 residues. The V end was cut by 7 bases, the J end by 5 bases, with 24 bases between. In germline, CDR1 is SEHNR, CDR2 FQNEAQ (reference sequence). V is TRBV7-9 and J is TRBJ2-1; D might be TRBD1 or TRBD2, each matching 6 bases. This clonotype was sampled from a human donor in good health (CMV status not recorded). Some clones in this sample may be carry-over from other donors' samples. Sequenced material: PBMCs. In DNA, the CDR3 is TGTGCCAGCAATCAATTTGGCGGGGACACGGAAAACAATGAGCAGTTCTTC. Its protein product is CASNQFGGDTENNEQFF.